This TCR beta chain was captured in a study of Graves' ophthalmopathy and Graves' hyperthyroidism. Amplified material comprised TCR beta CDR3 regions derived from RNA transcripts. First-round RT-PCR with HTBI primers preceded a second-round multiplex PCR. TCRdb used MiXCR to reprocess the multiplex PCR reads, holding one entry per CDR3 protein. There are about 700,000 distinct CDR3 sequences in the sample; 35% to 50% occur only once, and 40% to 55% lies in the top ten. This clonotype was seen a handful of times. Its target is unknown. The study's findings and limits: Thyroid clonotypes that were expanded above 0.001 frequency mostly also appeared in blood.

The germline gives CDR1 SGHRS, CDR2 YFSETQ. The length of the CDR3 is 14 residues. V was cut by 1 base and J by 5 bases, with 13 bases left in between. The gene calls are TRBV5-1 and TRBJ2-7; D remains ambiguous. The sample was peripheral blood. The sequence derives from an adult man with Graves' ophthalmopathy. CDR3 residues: CASSLRSFGHEQYF. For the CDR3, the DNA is TGCGCCAGCAGCTTGAGGTCCTTCGGGCACGAGCAGTACTTC.